Shown below are 32 T cell receptor beta chains from a single sample sequenced in a study of type 1 regulatory T cells. Study-level results: Tr1 cells had a more restricted TCR repertoire than non-Tr1 cells.

Their specific antigens are unknown. From the reads, TCRdb called clonotypes with MiXCR, one entry per CDR3 protein. The sample contains tens of thousands of distinct CDR3 sequences, around 21% of which appear only once. The sequencing input was cultured type 1 regulatory T (Tr1) cells, either the whole culture or a sorted fraction (not recorded which). These receptors came from a human donor in good health.

This clonotype was picked up a small number of times. This chain uses TRBV7-2 with TRBJ1-1, with no clear D. Trimming cost V 1 base and J 5 bases, with 11 bases left between them. This CDR3 region has 14 residues. Looked up from germline, CDR1 is SGHTA and CDR2 is FQGNSA. The CDR3 loop reads CASSLGVGRTEAFF. The CDR3 DNA reads TGTGCCAGCAGCTTAGGGGTGGGAAGGACTGAAGCTTTCTTT.

There are a few counts of this clonotype. The CDR3 sequence: CASLRTRLVSEQFF. CDR3 coding DNA: TGTGCCAGCTTAAGGACTAGACTCGTAAGTGAGCAGTTCTTC. V gene TRBV5-8 combines with J gene TRBJ2-1; 7 bases line up with TRBD2. Trimming removed 7 bases from V and 9 bases from J; junction bases left unmatched: 13. CDR1 SGHTS and CDR2 YDEGEE come from the germline V gene. The CDR3 extends over 14 amino acids.

This clonotype was found a few times. The rearrangement joins TRBV6-5 to TRBJ1-2; D not resolved. V was shortened by 5 bases and J by 5 bases, with 15 bases between the two germline ends. The CDR3 extends over 14 amino acids. Germline CDR1 and CDR2: MNHEY and SVGAGI. Written as DNA, the CDR3 is TGTGCCAGCAGTCCCGAAGACTATACTTATGGCTACACCTTC. Amino acid sequence: CASSPEDYTYGYTF.

As regards this clonotype: At one of its ends the junction is not consistent with the germline gene, which may arise from a read error. V gene TRBV9 combines with J gene TRBJ2-1, with D unresolved. CDR1 is SGDLS and CDR2 is YYNGEE in the germline V gene. The CDR3 is 14 amino acids. CDR3 bases: TGTACCAGCAGCTTCCGGGCCCTCTACAATGAGCAGTTCTTC. This encodes CTSSFRALYNEQFF.

This chain joins TRBV28 and TRBJ1-6; possible D gene TRBD1, 6 bases. V was trimmed by 8 bases and J by 7 bases, leaving 21 bases between them. The CDR3 consists of 16 residues. Germline loops: CDR1 MDHEN, CDR2 SYDVKM. The CDR3 sequence: CASSHLQGVWNSPLHF. Written as DNA, the CDR3 is TGTGCCAGCTCTCACCTACAGGGCGTATGGAATTCACCCCTCCACTTT.

The chain has TRBV7-9 and TRBJ2-1; 9 bases agree with TRBD2. Germline V gene lookup returns CDR1 SEHNR and CDR2 FQNEAQ (reference sequence). After removal of 5 bases from V and 9 bases from J, the junction contained 14 bases not matched to a gene. CDR3 length: 16 residues. The CDR3 sequence: CASSLTAGGLLVEQFF. CDR3 nucleotides: TGTGCCAGCAGCCTAACGGCGGGAGGGCTCCTTGTTGAGCAGTTCTTC.

The V gene is TRBV20-1, the J gene TRBJ2-7; 11 positions match TRBD2. Germline trimming cut 4 bases from V and 4 bases from J; bases unmatched to any gene: 6. Germline V gene data show CDR1 as DFQATT and CDR2 as SNEGSKA (reference sequence). The CDR3 runs 14 residues. DNA of the CDR3: TGCAGTGCTACACTAGCGGGAGTCATTTACGAGCAGTACTTC. This translates into CSATLAGVIYEQYF.

The rearrangement joins TRBV20-1 to TRBJ2-7; D possibly corresponds to TRBD1 (5 bases). Germline loops: CDR1 DFQATT, CDR2 SNEGSKA (reference sequence). V was trimmed by 6 bases and J by 2 bases, leaving 17 bases between them. The CDR3 totals 14 residues. The CDR3 region has the DNA TGCAGTGCCCACGGAGAAGGGGCTGCCTACGAGCAGTACTTC. Encoded protein: CSAHGEGAAYEQYF.

This chain's CDR3 is CASSLDRGLGEQYF. CDR3 bases: TGTGCCAGCAGCTTGGACAGGGGACTGGGCGAGCAGTACTTC. The chain employs TRBV5-6 and TRBJ2-7; tentative D call: TRBD1 (7 bases). The CDR3 has 14 residues. The V and J ends lost 0 bases and 6 bases respectively, with 13 bases between them. Germline V gene data show CDR1 as SGHDT and CDR2 as YYEEEE.

This clonotype has just a few counts. V usage is TRBV7-2 and J usage is TRBJ2-1, with D maybe TRBD1 (5 bases). Germline CDR1 SGHTA, CDR2 FQGNSA. The CDR3 runs to 16 residues. Trimming left V 1 base short and J 8 bases short, with 18 bases between. CDR3 sequence reads: CASSLGRRPSRDEQFF. In DNA form, the CDR3 reads TGTGCCAGCAGCTTAGGCCGCCGCCCGTCCAGGGATGAGCAGTTCTTC.

The gene calls are TRBV20-1 and TRBJ2-5; no firm D call. Germline V gene sequence: CDR1 DFQATT, CDR2 SNEGSKA (reference sequence). V dropped 4 bases and J dropped 5 bases, with 17 bases sitting between them. This CDR3 region has 14 residues. Here the CDR3 reads CSAINSPLMETQYF. Written as DNA, the CDR3 is TGCAGTGCTATTAATTCTCCTCTGATGGAGACCCAGTACTTC.

This clonotype appeared a few times. The rearrangement joins TRBV18 to TRBJ2-1; 9 bases map to TRBD2. Germline CDR1 is KGHSH and CDR2 is LQKENI. Trimming removed 10 bases from V and 4 bases from J; junction bases left unmatched: 11. This CDR3 region has 15 residues. The chain's CDR3 is CATTIGLAGYNEQFF. The CDR3 DNA follows: TGTGCCACTACAATTGGGCTAGCGGGGTACAATGAGCAGTTCTTC.

This clonotype was counted ten times or more. V and J are TRBV7-9 and TRBJ2-5; 7 nucleotides align to TRBD2. The V gene's germline CDR1 is SEHNR and CDR2 FQNEAQ (reference sequence). The CDR3 runs 12 residues. The J segment lost 5 bases and the V segment lost 5 bases, leaving 2 bases of the junction unmatched. Written as DNA, the CDR3 is TGTGCCAGCAGCGGCGGGGGTGAGACCCAGTACTTC. Protein sequence: CASSGGGETQYF.

The chain links TRBV20-1 to TRBJ2-5; 7 nucleotides agree with TRBD1. With V trimmed by 4 bases and J by 4 bases, 9 bases remained unmatched. Per the germline V gene, CDR1 is DFQATT and CDR2 is SNEGSKA (reference sequence). The CDR3 runs to 14 residues. The CDR3 sequence: CSATGTAERETQYF. CDR3 DNA sequence: TGCAGTGCTACTGGGACAGCGGAGCGAGAGACCCAGTACTTC.

This clonotype was counted only a few times. V usage is TRBV12-3 or TRBV12-4 and J usage is TRBJ1-1; maybe TRBD1 (5 bases). The CDR3 consists of 14 residues. V was pared by 2 bases and J by 2 bases, with 9 bases between. The CDR3 loop reads CASSLPGLNTEAFF. Written as DNA, the CDR3 is TGTGCCAGCAGTTTACCGGGACTAAACACTGAAGCTTTCTTT.

This clonotype was found a few times. The genes are TRBV5-1 and TRBJ1-6; 7 bases map to TRBD1. In germline, CDR1 is SGHRS, CDR2 YFSETQ. The CDR3 covers 17 residues. Losses at the gene ends were 0 bases for V and 0 bases for J; bases not matched to a gene: 3. The CDR3 DNA reads TGCGCCAGCAGCTTGGTAGGGGGCAACTCCTATAATTCACCCCTCCACTTT. Translation: CASSLVGGNSYNSPLHF.

In this sample, this clonotype turned up a few times. CDR3 coding DNA: TGTGCCAGCAGCCCCACCGGACAGGGGGCTTTCACAGATACGCAGTATTTT. It yields the protein CASSPTGQGAFTDTQYF. The chain uses TRBV9 and TRBJ2-3, with 11 bases matching TRBD1. CDR1 and CDR2 from the germline V gene are SGDLS and YYNGEE. Trimming at V came to 4 bases and at J to 2 bases, leaving 9 bases not matched to a gene. The CDR3 has 17 residues.

The DNA for the CDR3 is TGCAGTGCTAGAGACATCATTACTCAGCCCCAGCATTTT. Translated: CSARDIITQPQHF. The chain is built from TRBV20-1 and TRBJ1-5; no definite D call. Deletions cut 0 bases from V and 6 bases from J, with 9 bases between. The CDR3 runs 13 residues. The germline CDR1 and CDR2 sequences are DFQATT and SNEGSKA (reference sequence).

This clonotype was detected a few times. The CDR3 region is CASSLMETQYF. DNA for the CDR3: TGTGCCAGCAGCTTAATGGAGACCCAGTACTTC. This sequence joins TRBV13 and TRBJ2-5; D call uncertain. The CDR3 spans 11 residues. The germline V gene has CDR1 PRHDT and CDR2 FYEKMQ (reference sequence). V lost 2 bases, J lost 5 bases, and 3 bases lay in between.

This chain links TRBV7-2 with TRBJ1-3; 8 nucleotides align to TRBD1. CDR1 SGHTA and CDR2 FQGNSA come from the germline V gene. The CDR3 has 16 residues. With 3 bases clipped from V and 2 bases from J, the junction kept 6 bases outside the gene matches. The CDR3 loop is CASSFGRTGTGNTIYF. The DNA of the CDR3 is TGTGCCAGCAGCTTCGGTCGGACAGGGACTGGAAACACCATATATTTT.

This clonotype was counted only a few times. The V call is TRBV18, the J call TRBJ2-4; maybe TRBD2 (5 bases). The germline CDR1 and CDR2 sequences are KGHSH and LQKENI. V was cut by 2 bases and J by 0 bases, with 14 bases left in between. The CDR3 runs 17 residues. CDR3 in amino acids: CASSPSSGLLAKNIQYF. Written as DNA, the CDR3 is TGTGCCAGCTCACCATCCAGTGGACTTTTAGCCAAAAACATTCAGTACTTC.

The genes are TRBV3-1 and TRBJ2-2; no definite D call. The CDR3 sequence is 14 residues long. Germline assignment: CDR1 LGHDT and CDR2 YNNKEL (reference sequence). V was shortened by 2 bases and J by 0 bases, with 4 bases between the two germline ends. The CDR3 reads CASSQQSNTGELFF. The CDR3 DNA follows: TGTGCCAGCAGCCAACAATCGAACACCGGGGAGCTGTTTTTT.

The V call is TRBV12-3 or TRBV12-4, the J call TRBJ1-4; TRBD1 aligns across 7 bases. The CDR3 totals 18 residues. The trim removed 4 bases at V and 5 bases at J, leaving 16 bases unmatched. CDR3 in DNA: TGTGCCAGCAGTTCCCAGGGACAGATAAACACTGAAAATGAAAAACTGTTTTTT. Encoded protein: CASSSQGQINTENEKLFF.

This clonotype has only a few counts. The V call is TRBV4-3, the J call TRBJ2-7; D is undetermined. Per germline, CDR1 LGHNA and CDR2 YSLEER. V was clipped by 1 base and J by 1 base, with 8 bases between them. The CDR3 covers 14 residues. CDR3 in amino acids: CASSQVAKSYEQYF. CDR3 in DNA: TGCGCCAGCAGCCAAGTTGCAAAATCCTACGAGCAGTACTTC.

The V gene is TRBV15, the J gene TRBJ2-2, with D perhaps matching TRBD2 (5 bases). Germline assignment: CDR1 LNHNV and CDR2 YYDKDF (reference sequence). CDR3 length: 15 amino acids. V was clipped by 0 bases and J by 5 bases, with 10 bases between them. The CDR3 region is CATSRDRGKTGELFF. In DNA form, the CDR3 reads TGTGCCACCAGCAGAGATCGAGGGAAAACCGGGGAGCTGTTTTTT.

The chain links TRBV20-1 to TRBJ2-5, with TRBD1 matching 10 bases. This CDR3 is built from 16 residues. V gave up 0 bases and J gave up 5 bases; unmatched junction bases: 9. CDR1 DFQATT and CDR2 SNEGSKA come from the germline V gene (reference sequence). The CDR3 nucleotides are TGCAGTGCTAGAGATGGATTGACAGGGGGCCGGGAGACCCAGTACTTC. Residues: CSARDGLTGGRETQYF.

The V gene is TRBV7-3, the J gene TRBJ2-1; D not resolved. Germline V gene sequence: CDR1 SGHTA, CDR2 FQGTGA. The CDR3 runs 15 residues. Trimming left V 2 bases short and J 0 bases short, with 8 bases between. CDR3 loop: CASSLERISYNEQFF. The CDR3 DNA is TGTGCCAGCAGCTTAGAGAGGATCTCCTACAATGAGCAGTTCTTC.

This clonotype was seen a handful of times. The rearrangement links TRBV5-1 to TRBJ2-7; 14 bases map to TRBD2. CDR3 size: 14 residues. The trim removed 4 bases at V and 6 bases at J, leaving 3 bases unmatched. Germline loops: CDR1 SGHRS, CDR2 YFSETQ. The DNA for the CDR3 is TGCGCCAGCAGCCGGACTAGCGGGAGGATCGAGCAGTACTTC. Residues: CASSRTSGRIEQYF.

This clonotype was seen more than once but under ten times. The chain has TRBV27 and TRBJ2-7, with 11 positions matching TRBD1. The CDR3 spans 15 residues. V shed 5 bases and J 2 bases; nucleotides not matched to a gene: 5. Germline V gene lookup returns CDR1 MNHEY and CDR2 SMNVEV (reference sequence). The CDR3 nucleotides read TGTGCCAGCAGTCCCCGGACAGGGGGCCCCTACGAGCAGTACTTC. It yields the protein CASSPRTGGPYEQYF.

The chain employs TRBV25-1 and TRBJ1-2, with a possible D match to TRBD1 (5 bases). CDR3 length equals 14 residues. The germline V gene encodes CDR1 MGHDK and CDR2 SYGVNS. The V end was cut by 1 base, the J end by 8 bases, with 14 bases between. The CDR3 reads CASSESEAGRGYTF. Here the CDR3 DNA reads TGTGCCAGCAGTGAATCAGAAGCAGGGAGGGGCTACACCTTC.

This clonotype turned up a few times. This chain uses TRBV30 with TRBJ2-1, with D hard to call. Looked up from germline, CDR1 is GTSNPN and CDR2 is SVGIG (reference sequence). Trimming took 3 bases from V and 8 from J, leaving 11 bases between them. The CDR3 sequence is 12 residues long. The CDR3 is CAWSPSTDEQFF. In nucleotides, the CDR3 is TGTGCCTGGAGCCCCTCGACGGATGAGCAGTTCTTC.

This chain links TRBV6-1 with TRBJ2-7; TRBD1 is a possible D gene (6 bases). Trimming removed 5 bases from V and 2 bases from J, with 13 bases in between. CDR3 length: 14 amino acids. Germline CDR1 is MNHNS and CDR2 is SASEGT. The DNA for the CDR3 is TGTGCCAGCAGTTCCAGGGGAGCGGCCTACGAGCAGTACTTC. Its translation is CASSSRGAAYEQYF.